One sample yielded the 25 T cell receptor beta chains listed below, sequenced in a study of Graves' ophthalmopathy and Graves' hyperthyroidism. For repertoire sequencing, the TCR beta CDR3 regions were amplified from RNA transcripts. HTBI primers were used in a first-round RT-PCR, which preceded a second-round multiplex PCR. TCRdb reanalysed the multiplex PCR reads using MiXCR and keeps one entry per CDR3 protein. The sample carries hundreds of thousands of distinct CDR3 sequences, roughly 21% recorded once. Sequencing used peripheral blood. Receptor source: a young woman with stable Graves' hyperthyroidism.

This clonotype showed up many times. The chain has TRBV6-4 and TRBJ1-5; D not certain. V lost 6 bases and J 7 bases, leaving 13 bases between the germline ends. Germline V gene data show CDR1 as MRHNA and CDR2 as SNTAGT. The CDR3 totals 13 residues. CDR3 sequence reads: CASRRGSGQPQHF. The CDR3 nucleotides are TGTGCCAGCAGGAGAGGCTCGGGGCAGCCCCAGCATTTT.

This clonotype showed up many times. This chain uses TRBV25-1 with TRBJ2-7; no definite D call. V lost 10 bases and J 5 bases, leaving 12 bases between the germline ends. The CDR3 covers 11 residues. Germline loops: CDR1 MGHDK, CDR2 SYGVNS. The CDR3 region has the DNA TGTGCCACCTCCTTAGGTAACGAGCAGTACTTC. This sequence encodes CATSLGNEQYF.

CDR3 residues: CASSLINREDGYTF. CDR3 nucleotide sequence: TGTGCCAGCAGTCTTATAAACAGGGAGGATGGCTACACCTTC. The chain has TRBV28 and TRBJ1-2; the D gene is possibly TRBD1 (6 bases). Germline V CDR1 and CDR2: MDHEN, SYDVKM. CDR3 length: 14 residues. Trimming shortened V by 5 bases and J by 6 bases, and 16 bases separated the two germline ends.

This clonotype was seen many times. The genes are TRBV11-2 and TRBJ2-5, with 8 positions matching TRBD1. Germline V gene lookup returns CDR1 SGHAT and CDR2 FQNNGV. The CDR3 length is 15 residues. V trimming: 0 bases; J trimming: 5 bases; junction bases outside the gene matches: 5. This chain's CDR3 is CASSLEGYRGETQYF. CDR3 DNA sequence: TGTGCCAGCAGCTTAGAAGGGTACAGGGGGGAGACCCAGTACTTC.

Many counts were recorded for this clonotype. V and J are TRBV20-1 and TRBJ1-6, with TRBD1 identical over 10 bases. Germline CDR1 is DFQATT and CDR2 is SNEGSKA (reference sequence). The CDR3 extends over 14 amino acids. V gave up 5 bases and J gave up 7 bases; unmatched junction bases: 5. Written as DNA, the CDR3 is TGCAGTGCTCCGCGACAGGGGGCGAATTCACCCCTCCACTTT. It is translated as CSAPRQGANSPLHF.

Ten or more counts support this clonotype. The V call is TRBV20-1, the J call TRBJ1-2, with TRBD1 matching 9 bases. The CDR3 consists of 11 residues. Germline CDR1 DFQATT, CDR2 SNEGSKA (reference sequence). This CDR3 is CSAGDRDGYTF. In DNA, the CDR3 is TGCAGCGCTGGGGACAGGGATGGCTACACCTTC.

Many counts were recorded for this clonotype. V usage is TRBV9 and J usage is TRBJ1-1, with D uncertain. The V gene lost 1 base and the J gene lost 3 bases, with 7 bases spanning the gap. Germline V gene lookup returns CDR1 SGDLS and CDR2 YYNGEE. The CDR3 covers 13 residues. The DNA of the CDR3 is TGTGCCAGCAGCGTACAGGAGGACACTGAAGCTTTCTTT. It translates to CASSVQEDTEAFF.

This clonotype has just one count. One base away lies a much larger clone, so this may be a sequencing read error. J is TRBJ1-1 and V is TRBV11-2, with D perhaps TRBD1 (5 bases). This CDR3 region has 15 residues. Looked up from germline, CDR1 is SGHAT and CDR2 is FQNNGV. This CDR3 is CASSTHGTVNTEACF. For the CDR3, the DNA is TGTGCCAGCAGCACCCATGGGACCGTGAACACTGAAGCTTGCTTT.

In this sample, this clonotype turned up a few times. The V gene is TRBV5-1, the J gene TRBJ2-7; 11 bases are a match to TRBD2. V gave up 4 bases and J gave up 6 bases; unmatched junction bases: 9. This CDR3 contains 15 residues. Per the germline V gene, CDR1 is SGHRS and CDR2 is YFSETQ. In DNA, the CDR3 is TGCGCCAGCAGCCCCGTAGCGGGAGGGCCGGGCGAGCAGTACTTC. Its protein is CASSPVAGGPGEQYF.

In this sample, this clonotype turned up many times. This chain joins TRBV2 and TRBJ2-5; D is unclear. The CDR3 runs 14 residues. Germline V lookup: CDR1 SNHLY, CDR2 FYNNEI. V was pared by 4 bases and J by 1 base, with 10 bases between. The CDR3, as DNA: TGTGCCAGCAGTGGTCTGCAGGCCCAAGAGACCCAGTACTTC. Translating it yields CASSGLQAQETQYF.

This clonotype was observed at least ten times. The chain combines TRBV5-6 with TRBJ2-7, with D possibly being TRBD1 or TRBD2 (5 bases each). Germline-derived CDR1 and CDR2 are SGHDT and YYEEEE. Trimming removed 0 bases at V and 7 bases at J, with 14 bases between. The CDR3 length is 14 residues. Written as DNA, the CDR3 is TGTGCCAGCAGCTTGGGTGGGGGACGAGAGGAGCAGTACTTC. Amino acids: CASSLGGGREEQYF.

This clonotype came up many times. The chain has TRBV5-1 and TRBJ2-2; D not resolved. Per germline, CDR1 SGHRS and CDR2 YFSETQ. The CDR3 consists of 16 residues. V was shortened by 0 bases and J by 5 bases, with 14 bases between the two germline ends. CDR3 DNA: TGCGCCAGCAGCTTGGAGGTTCGGCTAATAACCGGGGAGCTGTTTTTT. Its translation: CASSLEVRLITGELFF. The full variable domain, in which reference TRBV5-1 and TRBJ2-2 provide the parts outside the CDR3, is KAGVTQTPRYLIKTRGQQVTLSCSPISGHRSVSWYQQTPGQGLQFLFEYFSETQRNKGNFPGRFSGRQFSNSRSEMNVSTLELGDSALYLCASSLEVRLITGELFFGEGSRLTVL.

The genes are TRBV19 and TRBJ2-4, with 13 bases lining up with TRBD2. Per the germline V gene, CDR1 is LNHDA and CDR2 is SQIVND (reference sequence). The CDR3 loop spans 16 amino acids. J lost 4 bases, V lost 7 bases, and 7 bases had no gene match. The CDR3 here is CASTQGLAGPKNIQYF. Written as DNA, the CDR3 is TGTGCCAGTACCCAGGGACTAGCGGGGCCGAAAAACATTCAGTACTTC.

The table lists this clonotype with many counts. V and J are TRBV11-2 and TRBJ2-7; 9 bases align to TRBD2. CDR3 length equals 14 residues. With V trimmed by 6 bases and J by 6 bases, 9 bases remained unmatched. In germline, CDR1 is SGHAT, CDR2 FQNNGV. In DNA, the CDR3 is TGTGCCAGCAGAAATACGGGACTAGCATCCGAGCAGTACTTC. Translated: CASRNTGLASEQYF. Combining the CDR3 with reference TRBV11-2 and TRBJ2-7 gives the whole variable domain EAGVAQSPRYKIIEKRQSVAFWCNPISGHATLYWYQQILGQGPKLLIQFQNNGVVDDSQLPKDRFSAERLKGVDSTLKIQPAKLEDSAVYLCASRNTGLASEQYFGPGTRLTVT.

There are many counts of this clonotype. The CDR3 reads CSARDPRAYGYTF. CDR3 DNA: TGCAGTGCTAGAGATCCAAGGGCGTATGGCTACACCTTC. This chain links TRBV20-1 with TRBJ1-2; D is unresolved. CDR1 and CDR2 (germline): DFQATT, SNEGSKA (reference sequence). This CDR3 has 13 residues. Trimming shortened V by 0 bases and J by 5 bases, and 10 bases separated the two germline ends.

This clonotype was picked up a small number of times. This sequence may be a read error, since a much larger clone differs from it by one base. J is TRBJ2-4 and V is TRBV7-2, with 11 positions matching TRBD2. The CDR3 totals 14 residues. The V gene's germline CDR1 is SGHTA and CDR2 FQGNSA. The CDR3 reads CASSPLTSGDIKYF. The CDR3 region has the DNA TGTGCCAGCAGCCCCCTGACTAGCGGGGACATTAAGTACTTC.

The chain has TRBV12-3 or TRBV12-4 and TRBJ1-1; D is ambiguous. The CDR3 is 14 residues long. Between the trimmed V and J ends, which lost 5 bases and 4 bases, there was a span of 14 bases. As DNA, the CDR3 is TGTGCCAGCAGTCGCGCCTCCCGCGGCACTGAAGCTTTCTTT. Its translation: CASSRASRGTEAFF.

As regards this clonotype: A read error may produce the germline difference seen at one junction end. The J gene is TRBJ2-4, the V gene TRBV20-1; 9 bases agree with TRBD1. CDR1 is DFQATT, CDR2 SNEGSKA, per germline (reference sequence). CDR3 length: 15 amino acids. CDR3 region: CSAQADRGISGIKYF. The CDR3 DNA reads TGCAGTGCGCAGGCGGACAGGGGTATTAGTGGCATTAAGTACTTC.

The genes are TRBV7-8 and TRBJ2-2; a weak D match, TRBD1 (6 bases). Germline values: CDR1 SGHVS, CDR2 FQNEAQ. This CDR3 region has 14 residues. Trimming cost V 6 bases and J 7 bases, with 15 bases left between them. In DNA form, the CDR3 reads TGTGCCAGCAGGTTATCTAGGGGGAGCGGGGAGCTGTTTTTT. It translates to CASRLSRGSGELFF.

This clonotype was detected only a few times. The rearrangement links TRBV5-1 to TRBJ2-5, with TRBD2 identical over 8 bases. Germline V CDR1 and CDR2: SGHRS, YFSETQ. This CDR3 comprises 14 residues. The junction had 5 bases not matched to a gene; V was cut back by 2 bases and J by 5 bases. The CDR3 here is CASSFGGGTETQYF. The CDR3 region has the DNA TGCGCCAGCAGCTTCGGCGGGGGGACCGAGACCCAGTACTTC. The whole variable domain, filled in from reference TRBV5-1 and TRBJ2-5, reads KAGVTQTPRYLIKTRGQQVTLSCSPISGHRSVSWYQQTPGQGLQFLFEYFSETQRNKGNFPGRFSGRQFSNSRSEMNVSTLELGDSALYLCASSFGGGTETQYFGPGTRLLVL.

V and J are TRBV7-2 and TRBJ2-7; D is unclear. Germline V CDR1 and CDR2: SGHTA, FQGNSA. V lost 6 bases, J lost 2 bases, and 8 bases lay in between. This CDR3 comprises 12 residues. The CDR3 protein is CASSVEAYEQYF. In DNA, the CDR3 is TGTGCCAGCAGTGTCGAGGCCTACGAGCAGTACTTC.

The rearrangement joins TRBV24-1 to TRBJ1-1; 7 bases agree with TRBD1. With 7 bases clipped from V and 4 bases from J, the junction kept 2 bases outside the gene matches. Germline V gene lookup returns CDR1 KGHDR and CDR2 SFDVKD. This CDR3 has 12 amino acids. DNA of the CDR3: TGTGCCACCAGAAACAGGGGCACTGAAGCTTTCTTT. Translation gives CATRNRGTEAFF.

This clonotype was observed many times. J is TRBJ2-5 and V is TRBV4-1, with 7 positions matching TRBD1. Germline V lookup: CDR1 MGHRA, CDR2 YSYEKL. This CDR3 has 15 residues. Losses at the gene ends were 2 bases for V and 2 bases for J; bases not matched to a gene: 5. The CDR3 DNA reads TGCGCCAGCAGCCAACAGGGGGTATCACAAGAGACCCAGTACTTC. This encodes CASSQQGVSQETQYF.

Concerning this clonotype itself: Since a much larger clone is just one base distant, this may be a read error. The CDR3 region is CASRRQDTGELCF. The DNA for the CDR3 is TGTGCCAGCAGAAGACAAGACACCGGGGAGCTGTGTTTT. V gene TRBV6-1 combines with J gene TRBJ2-2; D perhaps matches TRBD2 (5 bases). The CDR3 extends over 13 amino acids. Per the germline V gene, CDR1 is MNHNS and CDR2 is SASEGT.

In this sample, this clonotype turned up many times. CDR3 DNA: TGTGCCAGCAGTTGGGACAGGGGACCCTACGAGCAGTACTTC. Its protein product is CASSWDRGPYEQYF. This chain links TRBV27 with TRBJ2-7, with 10 positions matching TRBD1. The CDR3 is made up of 14 amino acids. Germline CDR1 and CDR2: MNHEY and SMNVEV (reference sequence). Trimming took 4 bases from V and 2 from J; bases not matched to a gene: 2.